This T cell receptor (beta chain) was found in a study of neurological immune-mediated disorders. 5'RACE with 10-nucleotide random UMIs produced the cDNA. TCRdb re-called the 5' RACE reads with MiXCR, one entry per CDR3 protein. The data hold more than 45,000 distinct CDR3 sequences, with under 4.5% observed a single time. There are many counts of this clonotype. Its antigen remains unidentified. Study-level points and caveats: Clinical features showed no association with the multiple sclerosis repertoire cluster, and MRI features showed none either.

Germline V CDR1 and CDR2: MNHEY, SVGAGI. V was cut by 2 bases and J by 4 bases, with 12 bases left in between. CDR3 size: 15 residues. The TCR originated in a woman between 25 and 40 years old with multiple sclerosis. The specimen was PBMCs. The chain employs TRBV6-5 and TRBJ2-1; possibly TRBD1 for D (5 bases). The CDR3: CASSYGASLYNEQFF. CDR3 DNA sequence: TGTGCCAGCAGTTACGGGGCATCCCTTTACAATGAGCAGTTCTTC.